This T cell receptor beta chain was captured in a study of T-cell memory formation after mild COVID-19. Each CDR3 protein gets one entry after TCRdb re-called the 5' RACE reads with MiXCR. Altogether roughly 170,000 distinct CDR3 sequences are present, about 21% being singletons, with the ten largest covering under 25%. This CDR3 has 12 amino acids. Deletions cut 5 bases from V and 7 bases from J, with 11 bases between. Germline CDR1 is SEHNR and CDR2 is FQNEAQ (reference sequence). This clonotype appeared many times. As yet, its antigen is unknown. The study, taken as a whole, reports: Later expanders leaned toward CD4+, whereas clones contracting from day 15 to 85 were balanced CD4/CD8.

This sequence joins TRBV7-9 and TRBJ2-5; maybe TRBD2 (6 bases). Sequencing was done on a sample of PBMCs or a T cell subset sorted from them (not recorded which). The sequence derives from an adult woman who had mild COVID-19 (a few samples of this study predate the infection). Cell type and time point are not known. The CDR3 coding sequence is TGTGCCAGCAGCCTTCCCGGGGGGACCCAGTACTTC. This codes for CASSLPGGTQYF.